This T cell receptor (beta chain) was identified in a study of neoadjuvant anti-PD-1 for oral cavity cancer. Study details: Before surgery, most patients got three to four biweekly 3 mg/kg nivolumab doses.

A remark on this clone: The antigen remains unidentified.

Points from the study as a whole: Pretreatment Treg/Th17 ratio correlated inversely with post-treatment tumor clonality.

Some clones are missing from TCRdb's copy, which holds only in-frame ones; the method was immunoSEQ multiplex PCR. The data hold about 13,000 clones, with just under 75% observed a single time. The time point here: after neoadjuvant nivolumab, at surgical resection. Trimming cost V 5 bases and J 4 bases, with 18 bases left between them. The germline CDR1 and CDR2 sequences are SGHVS and FNYEAQ. CDR3 length: 16 residues. The TCR sequence derives from a person aged 40 to 85 with oral cavity squamous cell carcinoma. The source material was PBMCs, sampled after nivolumab (anti-PD-1) treatment. The V and J genes are TRBV7-6 and TRBJ2-1; D is possibly TRBD1 or TRBD2 (5 bases each). For the CDR3, the DNA is TGTGCCAGCAGCCCACCAGGGAGTTTGGGGTACAATGAGCAGTTCTTC. Translating gives CASSPPGSLGYNEQFF.